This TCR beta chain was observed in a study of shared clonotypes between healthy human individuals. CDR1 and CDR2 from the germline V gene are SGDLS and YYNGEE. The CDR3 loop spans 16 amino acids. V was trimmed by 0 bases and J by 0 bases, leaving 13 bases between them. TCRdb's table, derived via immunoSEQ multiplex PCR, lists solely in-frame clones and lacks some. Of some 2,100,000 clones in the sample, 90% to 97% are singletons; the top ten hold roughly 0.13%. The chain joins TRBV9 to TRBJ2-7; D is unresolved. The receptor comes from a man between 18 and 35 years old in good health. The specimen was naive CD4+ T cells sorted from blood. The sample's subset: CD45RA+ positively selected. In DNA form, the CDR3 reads TGTGCCAGCAGCGTAGCCGCAGGAGTCGGCTCCTACGAGCAGTACTTC. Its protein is CASSVAAGVGSYEQYF.